These T cell receptor beta chains were read from a single sample in a study of preoperative IRX-2 immunotherapy in early breast cancer. The protocol was immunoSEQ multiplex PCR, while the TCRdb copy is restricted to in-frame clones and leaves out a portion. Of about 62,000 clones in the sample, approximately 94% are singletons; the top ten hold under 2%. Collection of the sample occurred from a patient treated with IRX-2 immunotherapy. The receptors stem from a human donor with breast cancer. Both conserved end residues are part of each CDR3. Fields, in order: J gene, D gene, clone size, V gene, CDR3 protein, CDR3 DNA. A D gene is named only where the DNA matches it firmly. Clone size, where shown, is once, few, many, or a class for clones that have expanded.

J gene: TRBJ2-1; D gene: TRBD1; clone size: once; V gene: TRBV18; CDR3 protein: CASSLYRGDEQFF; CDR3 DNA: TGTGCCAGCTCACTATACAGGGGTGATGAGCAGTTCTTC
J gene: TRBJ1-5; D gene: .; clone size: .; V gene: TRBV19; CDR3 protein: CASSMGGRQPQHF; CDR3 DNA: TGTGCCAGTAGTATGGGTGGTAGGCAGCCCCAGCATTTT
J gene: TRBJ1-1; D gene: .; clone size: .; V gene: TRBV5-6; CDR3 protein: CASSLKVHTEAFF; CDR3 DNA: TGTGCCAGCAGCTTGAAGGTCCACACTGAAGCTTTCTTT
J gene: TRBJ2-5; D gene: .; clone size: .; V gene: TRBV7-9; CDR3 protein: CASSLAVLRKETQYF; CDR3 DNA: TGTGCCAGCAGCTTAGCGGTCCTCAGGAAGGAGACCCAGTACTTC
J gene: TRBJ2-2; D gene: TRBD1; clone size: .; V gene: TRBV7-8; CDR3 protein: CASSSTGSTTGELFF; CDR3 DNA: TGTGCCAGCAGCTCGACAGGGTCGACCACCGGGGAGCTGTTTTTT
J gene: TRBJ1-1; D gene: .; clone size: .; V gene: TRBV19; CDR3 protein: CASSAARVSMNTEAFF; CDR3 DNA: TGTGCCAGTAGTGCTGCACGGGTTTCAATGAACACTGAAGCTTTCTTT
J gene: TRBJ2-7; D gene: .; clone size: .; V gene: TRBV11-2; CDR3 protein: CASSLAPDRTYEQYF; CDR3 DNA: TGTGCCAGCAGCTTAGCCCCGGACAGAACTTACGAGCAGTACTTC
J gene: TRBJ1-5; D gene: TRBD1; clone size: .; V gene: TRBV2; CDR3 protein: CASRRDRGATAPQHF; CDR3 DNA: TGTGCCAGCAGGAGGGACAGGGGGGCGACAGCGCCCCAGCATTTT
J gene: TRBJ2-5; D gene: .; clone size: .; V gene: TRBV6-1; CDR3 protein: CATSFNNGNQETQYF; CDR3 DNA: TGTGCCACCTCGTTTAATAACGGCAACCAAGAGACCCAGTACTTC
J gene: TRBJ1-2; D gene: .; clone size: .; V gene: TRBV28; CDR3 protein: CASRGPGGLFDGYTF; CDR3 DNA: TGTGCCAGCAGGGGGCCGGGAGGGTTGTTTGATGGCTACACCTTC
J gene: TRBJ1-2; D gene: .; clone size: few; V gene: TRBV4-3; CDR3 protein: CASSQEWRTDRGYTF; CDR3 DNA: TGCGCCAGCAGCCAAGAATGGAGGACAGATCGCGGCTACACCTTC
J gene: TRBJ2-1; D gene: TRBD1; clone size: .; V gene: TRBV6-6; CDR3 protein: CASSGDRVNEQFF; CDR3 DNA: TGTGCCAGCAGTGGGGACAGAGTAAATGAGCAGTTCTTC
J gene: TRBJ2-1; D gene: TRBD1; clone size: .; V gene: TRBV28; CDR3 protein: CASSSRRDRAYNEQFF; CDR3 DNA: TGTGCCAGCAGTTCTCGACGGGACAGGGCATACAATGAGCAGTTCTTC
J gene: TRBJ2-1; D gene: .; clone size: once; V gene: TRBV28; CDR3 protein: CATQTNGFYNEQFF; CDR3 DNA: TGTGCCACCCAAACCAACGGATTCTACAATGAGCAGTTCTTC
J gene: TRBJ1-3; D gene: .; clone size: once; V gene: TRBV19; CDR3 protein: CASSLRSSSGNTIYF; CDR3 DNA: TGTGCCAGTAGTCTCAGGTCGAGCTCTGGAAACACCATATATTTT
J gene: TRBJ2-1; D gene: TRBD2; clone size: few; V gene: TRBV19; CDR3 protein: CASSRSAGGLYNEQFF; CDR3 DNA: TGTGCCAGTAGTAGAAGCGCGGGAGGGTTATACAATGAGCAGTTCTTC
J gene: TRBJ1-4; D gene: .; clone size: .; V gene: TRBV5-1; CDR3 protein: CASSFWSGSNEKLFF; CDR3 DNA: TGCGCCAGCAGCTTTTGGTCAGGTTCGAATGAAAAACTGTTTTTT
J gene: TRBJ2-3; D gene: .; clone size: .; V gene: TRBV15; CDR3 protein: CATSRVGGLFTDTQYF; CDR3 DNA: TGTGCCACCAGCAGGGTGGGGGGACTCTTTACAGATACGCAGTATTTT
J gene: TRBJ2-7; D gene: .; clone size: .; V gene: TRBV29-1; CDR3 protein: CSVLSGPFYEQYF; CDR3 DNA: TGCAGCGTCCTTAGCGGTCCCTTTTACGAGCAGTACTTC
J gene: TRBJ2-1; D gene: TRBD2; clone size: .; V gene: TRBV28; CDR3 protein: CASTTRTSGTRNEQFF; CDR3 DNA: TGTGCCAGCACCACTCGGACTAGCGGTACGAGGAATGAGCAGTTCTTC
J gene: TRBJ1-1; D gene: TRBD1; clone size: .; V gene: TRBV7-9; CDR3 protein: CASSQGYTGGTEAFF; CDR3 DNA: TGTGCCAGCAGCCAAGGGTACACAGGGGGAACTGAAGCTTTCTTT
J gene: TRBJ1-5; D gene: TRBD1; clone size: .; V gene: TRBV5-6; CDR3 protein: CASSLVGQTLNQPQHF; CDR3 DNA: TGTGCCAGCAGCTTGGTGGGACAGACCCTTAATCAGCCCCAGCATTTT
J gene: TRBJ2-5; D gene: .; clone size: .; V gene: TRBV7-9; CDR3 protein: CASSRGSSQETQYF; CDR3 DNA: TGTGCCAGCAGCCGTGGGAGTTCTCAGGAGACCCAGTACTTC
J gene: TRBJ1-5; D gene: .; clone size: .; V gene: TRBV10-3; CDR3 protein: CASSQARGGSVQPQHF; CDR3 DNA: TGTGCCAGCAGCCAGGCCCGGGGGGGCTCGGTTCAGCCCCAGCATTTT
J gene: TRBJ1-3; D gene: TRBD1; clone size: once; V gene: TRBV7-2; CDR3 protein: CASSGQGYLNTIYF; CDR3 DNA: TGTGCCAGCAGCGGACAGGGATATTTAAACACCATATATTTT
J gene: TRBJ2-7; D gene: .; clone size: .; V gene: TRBV18; CDR3 protein: CASSLGTGRWDEQYF; CDR3 DNA: TGTGCCAGCTCACTCGGTACAGGGAGGTGGGACGAGCAGTACTTC
J gene: TRBJ2-6; D gene: TRBD1; clone size: .; V gene: TRBV5-1; CDR3 protein: CASSLPMGTDNVLTF; CDR3 DNA: TGCGCCAGCAGCCTACCCATGGGGACAGACAACGTCCTGACTTTC
J gene: TRBJ2-6; D gene: .; clone size: .; V gene: TRBV5-1; CDR3 protein: CASVVAPSGANVLTF; CDR3 DNA: TGCGCCAGCGTGGTGGCGCCCTCTGGGGCCAACGTCCTGACTTTC
J gene: TRBJ2-7; D gene: .; clone size: .; V gene: TRBV2; CDR3 protein: CASRRASLNYEQYF; CDR3 DNA: TGTGCCAGCAGAAGGGCTAGCCTTAACTACGAGCAGTACTTC
J gene: TRBJ1-1; D gene: .; clone size: .; V gene: TRBV4-3; CDR3 protein: CASSQATIATEAFF; CDR3 DNA: TGCGCCAGCAGCCAAGCTACAATTGCCACTGAAGCTTTCTTT
J gene: TRBJ1-1; D gene: .; clone size: .; V gene: TRBV14; CDR3 protein: CASSQLGLNTEAFF; CDR3 DNA: TGTGCCAGCAGCCAACTAGGGTTGAACACTGAAGCTTTCTTT
J gene: TRBJ2-7; D gene: TRBD1; clone size: .; V gene: TRBV2; CDR3 protein: CASSKSGTGQGYEQYF; CDR3 DNA: TGTGCCAGCAGTAAGTCCGGGACAGGGCAGGGGTACGAGCAGTACTTC
J gene: TRBJ2-2; D gene: .; clone size: .; V gene: TRBV7-3; CDR3 protein: CASSLPGTGELFF; CDR3 DNA: TGTGCCAGCAGCTTGCCGGGCACCGGGGAGCTGTTTTTT
J gene: TRBJ1-2; D gene: .; clone size: .; V gene: TRBV5-6; CDR3 protein: CASSLGIFNTF; CDR3 DNA: TGTGCCAGCAGCTTGGGGATCTTTAACACCTTC
J gene: TRBJ2-7; D gene: TRBD1; clone size: once; V gene: TRBV11-2; CDR3 protein: CASSFSGGYEQYF; CDR3 DNA: TGTGCCAGCAGCTTCTCAGGGGGCTACGAGCAGTACTTC
J gene: TRBJ2-7; D gene: TRBD2; clone size: once; V gene: TRBV5-4; CDR3 protein: CASSPGGLYEQYF; CDR3 DNA: TGTGCCAGCAGCCCGGGGGGACTCTACGAGCAGTACTTC
J gene: TRBJ2-7; D gene: TRBD1; clone size: .; V gene: TRBV28; CDR3 protein: CASISGTGLYEQYF; CDR3 DNA: TGTGCCAGCATATCCGGGACAGGGCTCTACGAGCAGTACTTC
J gene: TRBJ2-1; D gene: .; clone size: .; V gene: TRBV5-4; CDR3 protein: CASSPGQPSYNEQFF; CDR3 DNA: TGTGCCAGCAGCCCAGGACAGCCCTCCTACAATGAGCAGTTCTTC
J gene: TRBJ1-1; D gene: .; clone size: .; V gene: TRBV29-1; CDR3 protein: CSVEEVAVEAFF; CDR3 DNA: TGCAGCGTTGAAGAGGTGGCAGTTGAAGCTTTCTTT
J gene: TRBJ1-2; D gene: .; clone size: .; V gene: TRBV6-1; CDR3 protein: CASRLEVGYTF; CDR3 DNA: TGTGCCAGCAGACTGGAGGTTGGCTACACCTTC
J gene: TRBJ2-1; D gene: .; clone size: .; V gene: TRBV14; CDR3 protein: CASSQERGAYPGNEQFF; CDR3 DNA: TGTGCCAGCAGCCAAGAGCGGGGAGCTTACCCCGGCAATGAGCAGTTCTTC
J gene: TRBJ2-1; D gene: .; clone size: .; V gene: TRBV7-6; CDR3 protein: CASSSGDEQFF; CDR3 DNA: TGTGCCAGCAGCTCTGGAGATGAGCAGTTCTTC
J gene: TRBJ2-5; D gene: TRBD1; clone size: .; V gene: TRBV28; CDR3 protein: CASGTGGKETQYF; CDR3 DNA: TGTGCCAGCGGGACAGGGGGTAAAGAGACCCAGTACTTC
J gene: TRBJ2-1; D gene: TRBD2; clone size: .; V gene: TRBV6-5; CDR3 protein: CASSWDYENEQFF; CDR3 DNA: TGTGCCAGCAGTTGGGACTATGAGAATGAGCAGTTCTTC
J gene: TRBJ2-2; D gene: TRBD1; clone size: .; V gene: TRBV29-1; CDR3 protein: CSVRQGTNTGELFF; CDR3 DNA: TGCAGCGTTCGACAGGGTACGAACACCGGGGAGCTGTTTTTT
J gene: TRBJ2-3; D gene: TRBD2; clone size: .; V gene: TRBV7-2; CDR3 protein: CASSLVLRGLAGDPDTQYF; CDR3 DNA: TGTGCCAGCAGCTTAGTCCTTAGGGGACTAGCGGGGGACCCAGATACGCAGTATTTT
J gene: TRBJ2-3; D gene: .; clone size: .; V gene: TRBV6-1; CDR3 protein: CASSEARGSGSDTQYF; CDR3 DNA: TGTGCCAGCAGTGAAGCGCGGGGTAGCGGCTCAGATACGCAGTATTTT
J gene: TRBJ2-2; D gene: .; clone size: .; V gene: TRBV2; CDR3 protein: CASTTGFGELFF; CDR3 DNA: TGTGCCAGCACCACAGGGTTCGGGGAGCTGTTTTTT
J gene: TRBJ1-1; D gene: .; clone size: .; V gene: TRBV7-6; CDR3 protein: CASSLAPGRSTEAFF; CDR3 DNA: TGTGCCAGCAGCTTAGCGCCCGGCAGATCCACTGAAGCTTTCTTT
J gene: TRBJ1-4; D gene: .; clone size: once; V gene: TRBV20-1; CDR3 protein: CSASPSEKLFF; CDR3 DNA: TGCAGTGCTAGCCCTTCCGAAAAACTGTTTTTT
J gene: TRBJ2-7; D gene: .; clone size: .; V gene: TRBV5-4; CDR3 protein: CASSLGSGEQYF; CDR3 DNA: TGTGCCAGCAGCTTGGGCTCGGGAGAGCAGTACTTC
J gene: TRBJ1-1; D gene: .; clone size: .; V gene: TRBV19; CDR3 protein: CASSIFRKNTEAFF; CDR3 DNA: TGTGCCAGTAGTATCTTTAGGAAGAACACTGAAGCTTTCTTT
J gene: TRBJ2-7; D gene: .; clone size: .; V gene: TRBV2; CDR3 protein: CASRGLARGARYEQYF; CDR3 DNA: TGTGCCAGCAGGGGCCTCGCGCGGGGCGCACGCTACGAGCAGTACTTC
J gene: TRBJ1-3; D gene: .; clone size: .; V gene: TRBV19; CDR3 protein: CASIALRWSSGNTIYF; CDR3 DNA: TGTGCCAGTATTGCACTTCGGTGGAGCTCTGGAAACACCATATATTTT
J gene: TRBJ1-1; D gene: .; clone size: .; V gene: TRBV6-1; CDR3 protein: CASIRGGRTEAFF; CDR3 DNA: TGTGCCAGCATCCGAGGAGGGCGTACTGAAGCTTTCTTT